A single sample is the source of the 3 T cell receptor beta chains below, sequenced in a study of beta chain features in type 1 diabetes. The authors reverse transcribed all of the isolated RNA, so sequencing captured expressed TCRB transcripts. The repertoire was sequenced with immunoSEQ multiplex PCR; TCRdb's copy has only in-frame clones and lacks some. The sample yields hundreds of thousands of clones, about 14% seen once. The material sequenced was naive CD4+ T cells from blood. The receptors here all came from a man aged 18 to 29 in good health.

The chain employs TRBV5-1 and TRBJ1-5, with D hard to call. The CDR3 contains 13 residues. Germline V gene data show CDR1 as SGHRS and CDR2 as YFSETQ. The V end was cut by 1 base, the J end by 5 bases, with 7 bases between. Here the CDR3 reads CASSLSRDQPQHF. CDR3 nucleotide sequence: TGCGCCAGCAGCTTGTCAAGGGATCAGCCCCAGCATTTT. The whole variable domain, filled in from reference TRBV5-1 and TRBJ1-5, reads KAGVTQTPRYLIKTRGQQVTLSCSPISGHRSVSWYQQTPGQGLQFLFEYFSETQRNKGNFPGRFSGRQFSNSRSEMNVSTLELGDSALYLCASSLSRDQPQHFGDGTRLSIL.

This clone was seen a few times. This sequence joins TRBV5-4 and TRBJ2-3, with 10 nucleotides matching TRBD1. With V trimmed by 4 bases and J by 3 bases, 5 bases remained unmatched. The CDR3 contains 15 residues. CDR1 and CDR2 (germline): SGHNT, YYREEE (reference sequence). The CDR3 is CASSPRTGGTDTQYF. The CDR3 DNA reads as TGTGCCAGCAGCCCGAGGACAGGGGGGACAGATACGCAGTATTTT.

The V call is TRBV5-1, the J call TRBJ2-7; D uncertain. V was trimmed by 1 base and J by 4 bases, leaving 9 bases between them. This CDR3 has 13 residues. Germline V CDR1 and CDR2: SGHRS, YFSETQ. CDR3 DNA sequence: TGCGCCAGCAGCTTGTACGGACCATACGAGCAGTACTTC. The encoded protein is CASSLYGPYEQYF.